A single sample is the source of the 32 T cell receptor beta chains below, sequenced in a study of shared clonotypes between healthy human individuals. The protocol was immunoSEQ multiplex PCR, while the TCRdb copy is restricted to in-frame clones and leaves out a portion. Of 700,000 to 950,000 clones in the sample, 96% were seen once. Naive CD8 cells lacked CD45RO and underwent positive selection for CCR7, leaving out terminally differentiated effector memory CD45RA+ cells. What was sequenced was naive CD8+ T cells sorted from blood. These receptors came from a young man in good health.

The chain couples TRBV29-1 to TRBJ1-5, with TRBD1 matching 7 bases. The CDR3 is 13 residues long. Germline lookup yields CDR1 SQVTM and CDR2 ANQGSEA. V lost 4 bases to trimming and J lost 4 bases; unmatched junction nucleotides: 4. The CDR3 region has the DNA TGCAGCGTTGGAACAGGGGAAAATCAGCCCCAGCATTTT. Amino acids: CSVGTGENQPQHF.

J is TRBJ2-3 and V is TRBV29-1, with a weak D call TRBD2 (5 bases). The CDR3 covers 14 residues. Between the trimmed V and J ends, which lost 6 bases and 4 bases, there was a span of 17 bases. The germline CDR1 and CDR2 sequences are SQVTM and ANQGSEA. CDR3 amino acids: CSVYSGMRSDTQYF. The CDR3 DNA reads as TGCAGCGTCTACTCCGGGATGCGGTCAGATACGCAGTATTTT.

The chain uses TRBV7-9 and TRBJ2-5; D possibly corresponds to TRBD2 (6 bases). Trimming removed 4 bases at V and 5 bases at J, with 14 bases between. The V gene's germline CDR1 is SEHNR and CDR2 FQNEAQ (reference sequence). This CDR3 is 14 amino acids long. The CDR3 DNA sequence: TGTGCCAGCAGCTCAGGAGGGCTTCGGGAGACCCAGTACTTC. It codes for CASSSGGLRETQYF.

The chain uses TRBV27 and TRBJ2-3, with D perhaps TRBD2 (6 bases). Looked up from germline, CDR1 is MNHEY and CDR2 is SMNVEV (reference sequence). V lost 3 bases to trimming and J lost 5 bases, with 15 bases between them. The CDR3 covers 15 residues. CDR3 nucleotides: TGTGCCAGCAGTTTTGTGGGGGGTTCAGGAGATACGCAGTATTTT. This translates into CASSFVGGSGDTQYF.

The chain is built from TRBV6-5 and TRBJ2-4, with D unresolved. The CDR3 spans 14 residues. Trimming cost V 2 bases and J 2 bases, with 7 bases left between them. Per the germline V gene, CDR1 is MNHEY and CDR2 is SVGAGI. The CDR3 DNA reads TGTGCCAGCAGTTACGATGGGCCCAAAAACATTCAGTACTTC. Translated: CASSYDGPKNIQYF.

The rearrangement uses TRBV15 and TRBJ2-1, with D possibly being TRBD1 or TRBD2 (5 bases each). Deletions cut 8 bases from V and 10 bases from J, with 9 bases between. There are 10 residues in the CDR3. Germline V gene lookup returns CDR1 LNHNV and CDR2 YYDKDF (reference sequence). CDR3 nucleotides: TGTGCCACCGGGGGACGGGAGCAGTTCTTC. This translates into CATGGREQFF.

This clone appeared once. The chain joins TRBV6-4 to TRBJ2-2, with D hard to call. The CDR3 loop spans 14 amino acids. Germline lookup yields CDR1 MRHNA and CDR2 SNTAGT. The CDR3 reads CATCPTANTGELFF. For the CDR3, the DNA is TGTGCGACTTGCCCGACGGCTAACACCGGGGAGCTGTTTTTT.

This clone came up once. The V gene is TRBV7-6, the J gene TRBJ2-1, with 9 positions matching TRBD2. This CDR3 is 14 amino acids long. V lost 7 bases, J lost 3 bases, and 4 bases stayed unmatched. From germline, CDR1 is SGHVS and CDR2 FNYEAQ. CDR3 coding DNA: TGTGCCAGCACCCAGACTAGCGGCTACAATGAGCAGTTCTTC. Protein sequence: CASTQTSGYNEQFF.

For the CDR3, the DNA is TGTGCCAGCAGTTTGGTACTTAGCGGGAGGAAGCAGTTCTTC. It specifies CASSLVLSGRKQFF. The V gene is TRBV28, the J gene TRBJ2-1, with TRBD2 matching over 10 bases. The CDR3 is made up of 14 amino acids. In germline, CDR1 is MDHEN, CDR2 SYDVKM. Trimming cost V 3 bases and J 11 bases; bases outside gene matches: 7.

The chain is built from TRBV7-6 and TRBJ2-2, with 8 bases fitting TRBD2. The CDR3 is 17 residues long. The J segment lost 6 bases and the V segment lost 1 base, leaving 10 bases of the junction unmatched. Germline loops: CDR1 SGHVS, CDR2 FNYEAQ. The CDR3 DNA reads TGTGCCAGCAGCTTAGTGAACCGGGAGGGCCCCGCCGGGGAGCTGTTTTTT. It translates to CASSLVNREGPAGELFF.

This clone came up once. V gene TRBV30 combines with J gene TRBJ2-3; 12 bases line up with TRBD2. The CDR3 runs to 16 residues. Germline CDR1 reads GTSNPN; CDR2 reads SVGIG (reference sequence). V shed 2 bases, J shed 4 bases, and the junction held 7 bases outside the gene matches. The CDR3 bases are TGTGCCTGGAGTAAGGCTAGCGGGAGGGACGCAGATACGCAGTATTTT. It codes for CAWSKASGRDADTQYF.

A single count supports this clone. The chain carries TRBV5-1 and TRBJ2-1; D gene unclear. Germline loops: CDR1 SGHRS, CDR2 YFSETQ. This CDR3 comprises 17 residues. Trimming stripped 4 bases from V and 0 bases from J, with 17 bases between. Written as DNA, the CDR3 is TGCGCCAGCAGCCCACAATCTGGGTTGAGCTCCTACAATGAGCAGTTCTTC. Translation gives CASSPQSGLSSYNEQFF.

V usage is TRBV2 and J usage is TRBJ1-1; D is undetermined. V was cut by 6 bases and J by 2 bases, with 13 bases left in between. The CDR3 consists of 14 residues. Germline CDR1 is SNHLY and CDR2 is FYNNEI. The CDR3 DNA is TGTGCCAGCAGCCTATGGACGGTCAACACTGAAGCTTTCTTT. This gives the protein CASSLWTVNTEAFF.

The chain is built from TRBV19 and TRBJ2-6; possibly TRBD1 for D (6 bases). V lost 7 bases to trimming and J lost 1 base, with 14 bases between them. Germline assignment: CDR1 LNHDA and CDR2 SQIVND (reference sequence). This CDR3 is built from 16 residues. The chain's CDR3 is CASKGQPVSGANVLTF. CDR3 sequence (DNA): TGTGCCAGTAAAGGACAGCCCGTTTCTGGGGCCAACGTCCTGACTTTC.

The chain has TRBV13 and TRBJ2-4; 8 bases fit TRBD1. Germline CDR1 PRHDT, CDR2 FYEKMQ (reference sequence). With V trimmed by 8 bases and J by 3 bases, 3 bases remained unmatched. The CDR3 is made up of 13 amino acids. Here the CDR3 DNA reads TGTGCCAGCCAGGGGGCCAACAAAAACATTCAGTACTTC. The encoded protein is CASQGANKNIQYF.

CDR3 amino acids: CSVETPTGELFF. The CDR3, as DNA: TGCAGCGTTGAAACCCCCACCGGGGAGCTGTTTTTT. The rearrangement uses TRBV29-1 and TRBJ2-2; no clear D gene. The CDR3 covers 12 residues. Looked up from germline, CDR1 is SQVTM and CDR2 is ANQGSEA. Trimming stripped 2 bases from V and 4 bases from J, with 5 bases between.

The gene calls are TRBV2 and TRBJ2-1; 9 bases align to TRBD2. Germline CDR1 reads SNHLY; CDR2 reads FYNNEI. The V gene end was trimmed by 2 bases and the J gene end by 10 bases; junction bases not matched to a gene: 12. This CDR3 comprises 16 residues. The CDR3 coding sequence is TGTGCCAGCAGTGAAATGAGGACTAGCGAGAAGAAGGAGCAGTTCTTC. Its translation: CASSEMRTSEKKEQFF. The full variable domain, with the rest looked up from reference TRBV2 and TRBJ2-1, is EPEVTQTPSHQVTQMGQEVILRCVPISNHLYFYWYRQILGQKVEFLVSFYNNEISEKSEIFDDQFSVERPDGSNFTLKIRSTKLEDSAMYFCASSEMRTSEKKEQFFGPGTRLTVL.

The V call is TRBV4-3, the J call TRBJ1-2; 9 positions match TRBD1. Germline values: CDR1 LGHNA, CDR2 YSLEER. The CDR3 length is 15 residues. Unmatched junction bases numbered 8, after V lost 6 bases and J lost 3 bases. For the CDR3, the DNA is TGCGCCAGCAGGTATGAGGACAGGGGTCACTATGGCTACACCTTC. Translation: CASRYEDRGHYGYTF.

This rearrangement joins TRBV6-6 to TRBJ2-3; D gene uncertain. Germline CDR1 is MNHNY and CDR2 is SVGAGI (reference sequence). Trimming removed 2 bases from V and 0 bases from J, with 9 bases in between. The CDR3 runs to 15 residues. CDR3 amino acids: CASSYPEPSTDTQYF. CDR3 sequence (DNA): TGTGCCAGCAGTTACCCGGAGCCTAGCACAGATACGCAGTATTTT.

V gene TRBV9 combines with J gene TRBJ2-3; no firm D call. Germline loops: CDR1 SGDLS, CDR2 YYNGEE. V was clipped by 0 bases and J by 4 bases, with 12 bases between them. The CDR3 totals 15 residues. CDR3 DNA: TGTGCCAGCAGCGTAGACCCAGAAACCGCAGATACGCAGTATTTT. Translation gives CASSVDPETADTQYF. Full variable domain (outside the CDR3, taken from reference TRBV9 and TRBJ2-3): DSGVTQTPKHLITATGQRVTLRCSPRSGDLSVYWYQQSLDQGLQFLIQYYNGEERAKGNILERFSAQQFPDLHSELNLSSLELGDSALYFCASSVDPETADTQYFGPGTRLTVL.

The CDR3 coding sequence is TGTGCCAGCAGCTTCGGCCAGGGGGACTACAATGAGCAGTTCTTC. This sequence encodes CASSFGQGDYNEQFF. The chain uses TRBV7-9 and TRBJ2-1; 7 positions match TRBD1. The CDR3 is made up of 15 amino acids. Germline values: CDR1 SEHNR, CDR2 FQNEAQ (reference sequence). V lost 3 bases to trimming and J lost 3 bases; unmatched junction nucleotides: 5.

Notes on this clone: A read error may account for a junction end that differs from germline. This chain uses TRBV5-1 with TRBJ2-1, with 13 bases fitting TRBD2. The germline V gene has CDR1 SGHRS and CDR2 YFSETQ. The CDR3 extends over 15 amino acids. CDR3 in DNA: TGCGCCAGCAGCCCAGGGACTAGCGGGATTAATGAGAAGTTCTTC. This sequence encodes CASSPGTSGINEKFF.

This clone was detected once. The chain combines TRBV27 with TRBJ1-2, with unresolved D. Trimming removed 3 bases at V and 2 bases at J, with 7 bases between. This CDR3 is 13 amino acids long. Germline loops: CDR1 MNHEY, CDR2 SMNVEV (reference sequence). CDR3 coding DNA: TGTGCCAGCAGTTTTGGAAAAAACTATGGCTACACCTTC. It codes for CASSFGKNYGYTF.

This chain connects TRBV2 to TRBJ2-5; no clear D gene. Between the trimmed V and J ends, which lost 4 bases and 0 bases, there was a span of 15 bases. Germline V gives CDR1 SNHLY, CDR2 FYNNEI. CDR3 size: 16 residues. CDR3 sequence: CASSGFAKPYQETQYF. The DNA of the CDR3 is TGTGCCAGCAGTGGATTTGCCAAACCTTACCAAGAGACCCAGTACTTC.

On this clone: At the DNA level, this CDR3 is encoded by other sequences in the same sample as well. The chain couples TRBV7-2 to TRBJ1-1; D gene ambiguous. The germline V and J ends were trimmed by 1 base and 6 bases, with 6 bases remaining between them. Germline assignment: CDR1 SGHTA and CDR2 FQGNSA. The CDR3 contains 12 residues. The CDR3: CASSLGGAEAFF. The CDR3 nucleotides read TGTGCCAGCAGCTTAGGGGGAGCTGAAGCTTTCTTT.

This rearrangement joins TRBV5-1 to TRBJ2-1, with TRBD2 matching 15 bases. This CDR3 contains 16 residues. The germline gives CDR1 SGHRS, CDR2 YFSETQ. V lost 3 bases and J lost 5; bases outside the gene matches: 3. CDR3 amino acids: CASSSGLAGGDNEQFF. CDR3 DNA sequence: TGCGCCAGCAGCTCGGGACTAGCGGGAGGTGACAATGAGCAGTTCTTC.

The chain recombines TRBV5-1 with TRBJ2-1; tentatively, D is TRBD2 (6 bases). The V and J ends lost 4 bases and 10 bases respectively, with 15 bases between them. The germline V gene has CDR1 SGHRS and CDR2 YFSETQ. The CDR3 totals 13 residues. CDR3 amino acids: CASSPYGTPEQFF. DNA of the CDR3: TGCGCCAGCAGCCCCTACGGGACTCCCGAGCAGTTCTTC.

V and J are TRBV7-9 and TRBJ2-7; TRBD1 matches at 9 bases. Trimming cost V 9 bases and J 4 bases; bases outside gene matches: 7. CDR3 size: 13 residues. Germline V gene sequence: CDR1 SEHNR, CDR2 FQNEAQ (reference sequence). The CDR3 region is CASGTGGLYEQYF. In DNA, the CDR3 is TGTGCCAGTGGAACAGGGGGCCTGTACGAGCAGTACTTC.

V usage is TRBV9 and J usage is TRBJ2-1; 7 bases map to TRBD2. The length of the CDR3 is 11 residues. Losses at the gene ends were 7 bases for V and 13 bases for J; bases not matched to a gene: 8. Germline lookup yields CDR1 SGDLS and CDR2 YYNGEE. The CDR3, as DNA: TGTGCCAGCGGAGGGAGGGACCCCCAGTTCTTC. Translation gives CASGGRDPQFF.

V is TRBV28 and J is TRBJ2-7; tentatively, D is TRBD1 (6 bases). The CDR3 runs 14 residues. Germline V gene data show CDR1 as MDHEN and CDR2 as SYDVKM. The V end was cut by 6 bases, the J end by 0 bases, with 12 bases between. Here the CDR3 reads CASRLQGSSYEQYF. DNA for the CDR3: TGTGCCAGCAGACTACAGGGAAGCTCCTACGAGCAGTACTTC.

Here the CDR3 DNA reads TGTGCCAGCAGTGAAGCCGATATCTCCTACGAGCAGTACTTC. It is translated as CASSEADISYEQYF. This chain joins TRBV6-1 and TRBJ2-7, with D unclear. The CDR3 extends over 14 amino acids. Looked up from germline, CDR1 is MNHNS and CDR2 is SASEGT. Trimming shortened V by 0 bases and J by 0 bases, and 6 bases separated the two germline ends.

This chain uses TRBV30 with TRBJ2-3; D remains unclear. In germline, CDR1 is GTSNPN, CDR2 SVGIG (reference sequence). Trimming shortened V by 6 bases and J by 3 bases, and 7 bases separated the two germline ends. This CDR3 is 11 amino acids long. The CDR3 DNA sequence: TGTGCCTGTCAAGGGACAGATACGCAGTATTTT. Amino acids: CACQGTDTQYF.